This T cell receptor beta chain was obtained from a study of blood T cell repertoires in COVID-19. Method: immunoSEQ multiplex PCR; TCRdb's copy keeps in-frame clones and lacks some. Among 200,000 to 300,000 clones listed, approximately 90% were seen once. Germline V gene lookup returns CDR1 MGHDK and CDR2 SYGVNS. This CDR3 has 15 amino acids. Unmatched junction bases numbered 4, after V lost 4 bases and J lost 1 base. The clonotype comes from a woman aged 40 to 50 with acute COVID-19. The sequenced sample was PBMCs or T cells enriched from blood (not recorded which). The chain recombines TRBV25-1 with TRBJ2-5, with 9 bases aligning to TRBD1. CDR3 sequence: CASSVGDRVQETQYF. Here the CDR3 DNA reads TGTGCCAGCAGTGTCGGGGACAGGGTCCAAGAGACCCAGTACTTC.